This T cell receptor (beta chain) was captured by sequencing in a study of blood T cell repertoires in COVID-19. In the study overall: Samples representing acute and convalescent COVID-19 were sourced from the United States, Italy and Spain. Nucleic acid was either cDNA or gDNA, and it came from T cells, B-cell-depleted T cells, or PBMCs.

As originally analysed: Researchers report that nucleated cell counts were estimated from reference gene primer amplification. Using immunoSEQ multiplex PCR, the repertoire was profiled, and TCRdb retains in-frame clones only, with some absent. From that table come the V and J calls and clone size; the DNA was used to work out D and trimming. The data hold about 280,000 clones, with about 89% observed a single time. Trimming took 6 bases from V and 0 from J; bases not matched to a gene: 5. The CDR3 is made up of 14 amino acids. CDR1 is WNHNN, CDR2 SYGVQD, per germline (reference sequence). The source is a man aged 40-49 years with active or convalescent COVID-19. This sequence joins TRBV10-1 and TRBJ2-7; 7 bases align to TRBD2. The sequencing sample was made of peripheral blood. The CDR3 DNA reads TGCGCCAGCAGCTCTAGCGGACCCTCCTACGAGCAGTACTTC. The encoded protein is CASSSSGPSYEQYF.